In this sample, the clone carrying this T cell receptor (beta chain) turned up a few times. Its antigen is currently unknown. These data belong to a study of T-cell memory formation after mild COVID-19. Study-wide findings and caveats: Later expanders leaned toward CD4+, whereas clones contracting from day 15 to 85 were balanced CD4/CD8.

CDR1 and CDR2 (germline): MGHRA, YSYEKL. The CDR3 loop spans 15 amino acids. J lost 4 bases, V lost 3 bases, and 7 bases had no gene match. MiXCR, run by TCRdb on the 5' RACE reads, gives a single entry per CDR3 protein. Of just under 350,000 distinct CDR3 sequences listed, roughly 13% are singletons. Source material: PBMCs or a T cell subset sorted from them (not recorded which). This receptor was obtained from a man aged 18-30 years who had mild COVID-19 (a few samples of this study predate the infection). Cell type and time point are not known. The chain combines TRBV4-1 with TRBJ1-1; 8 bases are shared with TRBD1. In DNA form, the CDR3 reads TGCGCCAGCAGCCAGCAAACAGGGGGATTCACTGAAGCTTTCTTT. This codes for CASSQQTGGFTEAFF.